This record concerns one TCR beta chain sequence. In its sample, this clone was seen once. Which antigen it targets is not known. Qualities for individual bases were not recorded, and no much larger clone is one base off. The immunoSEQ Assay, a bias-controlled multiplex PCR, was used to amplify TCRbeta CDR3 regions from genomic DNA. The source study handled its data this way. Nucleated cell counts per sample were estimated from amplification of reference gene primers within the assay. To quantify the absolute abundance of each unique TCRbeta CDR3 rearrangement, sequence reads were collapsed and filtered. For each sample, productive Simpson clonality was calculated by taking the square root of Simpson's diversity index across productive rearrangements. Held by TCRdb, this immuneACCESS table contains in-frame sequences only and omits some clones. Under half of the omission traces to an unresolved V gene where checked; the cause of the rest is unknown. The DNA was the basis for D and trimming; V, J and clone size are from that table. This sample gives fewer than 350,000 clones in total; 70% to 90% of them show up just once. The ten largest account for approximately 12% of the sample.

This entry comes from a study of blood T cell repertoires in COVID-19 (dated by TCRdb to the early 2020s). Context from the whole study: Samples from collaborators originated in the United States, Italy and Spain and spanned both the acute and convalescent phases of COVID-19. The prospective study material was composed of cDNA or gDNA derived from T cells, B-cell-depleted T cells, or PBMCs. Deeply sampled blood TCRbeta repertoires from subjects exposed to, actively infected with, or recovered from COVID-19 were included in the dataset. The repertoires were released in a freely available public database intended as a resource for research on the immune response to SARS-CoV-2. Samples came from the ongoing ImmuneRACE study (first 160 participants) plus 1,254 subjects from 6 global collaborators. A de-identified subject ID, COVID-19 status, age in years and sex were almost always included in the sample metadata. Where available, HLA class I and class II types were obtained from metadata supplied by the sample provider rather than from assay-based typing. General study outcomes and caveats: The quantity of clinical and demographic metadata differed by source and by participant and was supplied without curation.

The CDR3 holds 11 amino acids from the cysteine to the phenylalanine. Solely the CDR3 DNA is kept, with 33 bases framed from the first base. As encoded in the germline V gene, CDR1 is SGHTA while CDR2 is FQGNSA. Trimming at the junction amounts to 3 bases on V and 10 bases on J, and the germline ends lie 9 bases apart. At one collaborating source in Seattle, patients were enrolled during active infection and were followed longitudinally through the course of disease. Collaborating institutions collected whole blood in K2EDTA tubes following their own protocols. Collaborator samples were shipped for TCRbeta analysis as frozen whole blood, isolated PBMCs, or DNA extracted from either sample type.

The TCR comes from a woman aged 25 to 39 with COVID-19, enrolled during active disease. Sequenced sample: peripheral blood. The chain employs TRBV7-2 and TRBJ1-1, with TRBD1 perhaps the D gene, on 6 matching bases. This receptor carries the CDR3 CASSLGAVAFF. The bases are TGTGCCAGCAGCTTGGGGGCAGTAGCTTTCTTT.